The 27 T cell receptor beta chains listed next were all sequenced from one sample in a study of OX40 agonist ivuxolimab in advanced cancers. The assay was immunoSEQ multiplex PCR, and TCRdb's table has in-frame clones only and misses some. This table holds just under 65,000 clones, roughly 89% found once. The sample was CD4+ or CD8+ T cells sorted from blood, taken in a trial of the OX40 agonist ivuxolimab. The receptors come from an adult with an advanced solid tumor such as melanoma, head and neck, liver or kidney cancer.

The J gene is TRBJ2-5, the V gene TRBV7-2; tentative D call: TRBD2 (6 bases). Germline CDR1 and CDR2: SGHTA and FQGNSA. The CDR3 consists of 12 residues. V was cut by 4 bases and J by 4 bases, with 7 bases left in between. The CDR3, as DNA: TGTGCCAGCAGCTCCGGGGGAGAGACCCAGTACTTC. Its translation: CASSSGGETQYF.

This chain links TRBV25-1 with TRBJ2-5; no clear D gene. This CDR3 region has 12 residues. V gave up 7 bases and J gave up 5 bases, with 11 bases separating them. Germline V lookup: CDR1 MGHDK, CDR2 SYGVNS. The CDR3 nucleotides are TGTGCCAGCACGACTTTTGGGGAGACCCAGTACTTC. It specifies CASTTFGETQYF.

The CDR3 region is CASYPGGETQYF. CDR3 nucleotide sequence: TGTGCCTCATACCCGGGGGGAGAGACCCAGTACTTC. This rearrangement joins TRBV30 to TRBJ2-5; 7 bases match TRBD2. The CDR3 is 12 amino acids. J gave up 4 bases and V 7 bases, and 6 bases lay outside the gene matches. Germline lookup yields CDR1 GTSNPN and CDR2 SVGIG (reference sequence).

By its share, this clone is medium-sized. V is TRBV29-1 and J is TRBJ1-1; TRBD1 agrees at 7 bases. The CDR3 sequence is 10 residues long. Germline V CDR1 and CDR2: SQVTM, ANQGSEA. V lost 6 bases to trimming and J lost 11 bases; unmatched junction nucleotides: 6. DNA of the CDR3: TGCAGCGTGTACAGGGGTAAGGCTTTCTTT. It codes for CSVYRGKAFF.

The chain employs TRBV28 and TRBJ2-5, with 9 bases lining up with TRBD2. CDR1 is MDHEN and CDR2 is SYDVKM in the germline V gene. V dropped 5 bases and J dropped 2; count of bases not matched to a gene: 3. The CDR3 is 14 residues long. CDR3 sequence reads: CASSLSGGQETQYF. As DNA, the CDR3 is TGTGCCAGCAGTCTGAGCGGGGGGCAAGAGACCCAGTACTTC.

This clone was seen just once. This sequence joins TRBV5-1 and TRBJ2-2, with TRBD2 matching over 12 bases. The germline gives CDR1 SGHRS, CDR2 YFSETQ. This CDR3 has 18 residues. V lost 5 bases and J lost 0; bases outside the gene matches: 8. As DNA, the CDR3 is TGCGCCAGCAGACTAACGGGACTAGCGGGTGCGAACACCGGGGAGCTGTTTTTT. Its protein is CASRLTGLAGANTGELFF.

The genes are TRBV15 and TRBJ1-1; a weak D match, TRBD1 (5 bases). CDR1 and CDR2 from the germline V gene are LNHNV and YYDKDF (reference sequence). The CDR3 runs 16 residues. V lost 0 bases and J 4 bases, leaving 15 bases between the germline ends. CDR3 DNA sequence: TGTGCCACCAGCAGAGAATATAGTGGGGGGAGCACTGAAGCTTTCTTT. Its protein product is CATSREYSGGSTEAFF.

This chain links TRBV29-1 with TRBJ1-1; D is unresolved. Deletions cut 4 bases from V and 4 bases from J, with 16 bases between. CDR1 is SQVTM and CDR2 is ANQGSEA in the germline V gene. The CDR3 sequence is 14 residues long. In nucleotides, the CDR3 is TGCAGCGTTGTTCTAACGTCCTCGGGCACTGAAGCTTTCTTT. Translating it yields CSVVLTSSGTEAFF.

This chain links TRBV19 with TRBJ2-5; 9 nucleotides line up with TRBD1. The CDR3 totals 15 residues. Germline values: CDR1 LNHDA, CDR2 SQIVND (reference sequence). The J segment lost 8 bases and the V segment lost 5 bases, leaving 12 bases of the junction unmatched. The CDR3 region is CASSPTGTGRGTQYF. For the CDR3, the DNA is TGTGCCAGTAGTCCCACCGGGACAGGGAGGGGTACCCAGTACTTC.

The CDR3 spells CASSLRVGARSNTIYF. In DNA form, the CDR3 reads TGCGCCAGCAGCTTGAGGGTTGGGGCTCGGTCAAACACCATATATTTT. V is TRBV5-1 and J is TRBJ1-3; tentatively, D is TRBD1 (5 bases). This CDR3 spans 16 amino acids. CDR1 is SGHRS, CDR2 YFSETQ, per germline. With 1 base removed from V and 6 bases from J, the gap between germline ends came to 17 bases.

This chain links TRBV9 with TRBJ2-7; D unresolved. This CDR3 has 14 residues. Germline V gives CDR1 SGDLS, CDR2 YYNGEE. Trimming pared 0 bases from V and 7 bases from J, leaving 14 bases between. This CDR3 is CASSVGAYSWEQYF. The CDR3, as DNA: TGTGCCAGCAGCGTAGGAGCATATTCCTGGGAGCAGTACTTC.

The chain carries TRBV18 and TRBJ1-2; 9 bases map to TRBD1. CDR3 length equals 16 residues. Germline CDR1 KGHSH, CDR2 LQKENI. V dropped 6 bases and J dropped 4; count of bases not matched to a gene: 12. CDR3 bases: TGTGCCAGCTCTCCTGCTAGGACAGGGGCGGCCTATGGCTACACCTTC. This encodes CASSPARTGAAYGYTF.

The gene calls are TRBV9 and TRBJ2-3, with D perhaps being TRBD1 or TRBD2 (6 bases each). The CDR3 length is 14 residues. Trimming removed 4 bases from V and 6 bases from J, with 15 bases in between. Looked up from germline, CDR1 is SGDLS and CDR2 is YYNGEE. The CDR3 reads CASSPSGAGDTQYF. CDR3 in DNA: TGTGCCAGCAGCCCCTCGGGGGCAGGTGATACGCAGTATTTT.

In nucleotides, the CDR3 is TGTGCCAGCAGCTTAGAGGGCCCCGGGGAGCTGTTTTTT. This codes for CASSLEGPGELFF. The rearrangement links TRBV11-2 to TRBJ2-2; D remains ambiguous. CDR3 length: 13 amino acids. The germline V and J ends were trimmed by 0 bases and 6 bases, with 5 bases remaining between them. The germline V gene encodes CDR1 SGHAT and CDR2 FQNNGV.

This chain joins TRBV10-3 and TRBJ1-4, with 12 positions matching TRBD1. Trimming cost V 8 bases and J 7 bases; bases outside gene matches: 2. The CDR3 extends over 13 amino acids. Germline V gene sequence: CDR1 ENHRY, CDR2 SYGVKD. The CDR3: CAIGDRGLEKLFF. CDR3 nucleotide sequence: TGTGCCATCGGGGACAGGGGGCTTGAAAAACTGTTTTTT.

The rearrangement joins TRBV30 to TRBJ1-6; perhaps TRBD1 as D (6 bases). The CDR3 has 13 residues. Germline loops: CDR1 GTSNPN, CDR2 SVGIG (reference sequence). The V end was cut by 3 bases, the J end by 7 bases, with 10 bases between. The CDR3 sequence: CAWRTGGNSPLHF. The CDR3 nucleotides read TGTGCCTGGAGGACAGGCGGAAATTCACCCCTCCACTTT.

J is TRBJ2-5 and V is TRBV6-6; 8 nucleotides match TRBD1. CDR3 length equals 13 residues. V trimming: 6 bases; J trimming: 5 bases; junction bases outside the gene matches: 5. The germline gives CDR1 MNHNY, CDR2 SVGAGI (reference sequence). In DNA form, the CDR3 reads TGTGCCAGCAGCCAGACAGGGGCGGAGACCCAGTACTTC. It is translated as CASSQTGAETQYF.

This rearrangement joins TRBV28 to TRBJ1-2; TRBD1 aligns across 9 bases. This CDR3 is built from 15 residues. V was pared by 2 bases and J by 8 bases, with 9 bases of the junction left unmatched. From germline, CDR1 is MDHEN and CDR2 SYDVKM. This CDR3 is CASSLLTGTGIGYTF. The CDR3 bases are TGTGCCAGCAGTTTACTGACCGGGACAGGGATCGGCTACACCTTC.

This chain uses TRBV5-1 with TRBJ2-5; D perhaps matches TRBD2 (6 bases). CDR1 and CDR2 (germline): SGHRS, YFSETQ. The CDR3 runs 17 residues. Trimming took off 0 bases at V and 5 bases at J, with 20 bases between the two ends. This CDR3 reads CASSLAGGGPARETQYF. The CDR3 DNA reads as TGCGCCAGCAGCTTGGCGGGTGGAGGGCCCGCACGGGAGACCCAGTACTTC. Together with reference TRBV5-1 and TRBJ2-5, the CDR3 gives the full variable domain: KAGVTQTPRYLIKTRGQQVTLSCSPISGHRSVSWYQQTPGQGLQFLFEYFSETQRNKGNFPGRFSGRQFSNSRSEMNVSTLELGDSALYLCASSLAGGGPARETQYFGPGTRLLVL.

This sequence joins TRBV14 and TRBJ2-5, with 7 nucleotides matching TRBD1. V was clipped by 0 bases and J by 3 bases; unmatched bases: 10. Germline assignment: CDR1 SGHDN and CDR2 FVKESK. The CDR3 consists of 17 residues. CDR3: CASSQDTGTELKETQYF. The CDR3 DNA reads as TGTGCCAGCAGCCAAGACACCGGGACAGAGTTAAAAGAGACCCAGTACTTC.

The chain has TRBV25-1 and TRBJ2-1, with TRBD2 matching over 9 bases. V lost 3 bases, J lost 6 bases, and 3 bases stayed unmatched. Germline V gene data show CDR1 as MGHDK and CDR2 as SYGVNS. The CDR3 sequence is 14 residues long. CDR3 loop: CASSDAGGSNEQFF. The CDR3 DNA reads TGTGCCAGCAGTGATGCGGGAGGGAGCAATGAGCAGTTCTTC.

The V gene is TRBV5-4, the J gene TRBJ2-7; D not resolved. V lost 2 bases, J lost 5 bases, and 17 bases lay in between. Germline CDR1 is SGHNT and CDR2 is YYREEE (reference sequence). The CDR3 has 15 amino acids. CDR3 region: CASSLERRFSNEQYF. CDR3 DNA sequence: TGTGCCAGCAGCTTAGAACGCAGATTTTCCAACGAGCAGTACTTC. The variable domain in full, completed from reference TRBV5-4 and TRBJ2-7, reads ETGVTQSPTHLIKTRGQQVTLRCSSQSGHNTVSWYQQALGQGPQFIFQYYREEENGRGNFPPRFSGLQFPNYSSELNVNALELDDSALYLCASSLERRFSNEQYFGPGTRLTVT.

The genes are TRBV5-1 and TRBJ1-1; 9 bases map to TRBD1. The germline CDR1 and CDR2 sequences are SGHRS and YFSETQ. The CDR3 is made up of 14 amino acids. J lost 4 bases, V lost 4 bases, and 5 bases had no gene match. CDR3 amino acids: CASSGQGRGTEAFF. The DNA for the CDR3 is TGCGCCAGCAGCGGACAGGGGCGAGGCACTGAAGCTTTCTTT.

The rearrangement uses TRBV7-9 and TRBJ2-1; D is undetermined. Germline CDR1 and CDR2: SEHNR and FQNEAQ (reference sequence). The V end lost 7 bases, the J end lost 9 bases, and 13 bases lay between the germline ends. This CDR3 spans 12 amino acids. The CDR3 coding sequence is TGTGCCAGCAACCAAAAGACCACTGAGCAGTTCTTC. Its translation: CASNQKTTEQFF.

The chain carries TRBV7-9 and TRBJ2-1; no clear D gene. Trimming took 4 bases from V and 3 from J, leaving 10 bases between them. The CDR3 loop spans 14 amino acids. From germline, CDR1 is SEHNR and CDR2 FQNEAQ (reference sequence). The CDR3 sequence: CASSWGIHYNEQFF. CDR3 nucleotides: TGTGCCAGCAGCTGGGGTATCCACTACAATGAGCAGTTCTTC.

The CDR3 reads CASRDRKSTEAFF. CDR3 bases: TGTGCCAGCCGGGACCGCAAAAGCACTGAAGCTTTCTTT. The chain is built from TRBV6-5 and TRBJ1-1; possible D gene TRBD1, 5 bases. V was trimmed by 8 bases and J by 4 bases, leaving 14 bases between them. Germline assignment: CDR1 MNHEY and CDR2 SVGAGI. The CDR3 runs 13 residues.

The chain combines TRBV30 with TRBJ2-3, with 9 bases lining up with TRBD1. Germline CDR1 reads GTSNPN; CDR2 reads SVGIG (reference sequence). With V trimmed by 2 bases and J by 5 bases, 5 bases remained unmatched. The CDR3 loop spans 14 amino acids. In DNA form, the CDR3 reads TGTGCCTGGAGTAGGGACAGGGTGGGAGATACGCAGTATTTT. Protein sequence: CAWSRDRVGDTQYF.